The 6 T cell receptor beta chains in this list originate from one sample, sequenced in a study of blood T cells in healthy people across ages. A second PCR of roughly 7 to 11 cycles used a sample-barcoded 5' primer and a J-beta primer mix. One entry per CDR3 protein results from TCRdb running MiXCR on the 5' RACE reads. The table shows about 930,000 distinct CDR3 sequences, with about 29% occurring only once. These data were likewise used in another study, on T cells of mothers and their children.

Sequencing input: blood. These receptors were obtained from a woman between 40 and 55 years old in good health.

This clonotype occurred a few times. This chain connects TRBV6-6 to TRBJ1-2, with 8 bases fitting TRBD1. The CDR3 spans 13 residues. V lost 6 bases, J lost 8 bases, and 8 bases stayed unmatched. The germline gives CDR1 MNHNY, CDR2 SVGAGI (reference sequence). DNA of the CDR3: TGTGCCAGCAGGGACAGGGACGTCGAGGGCTACACCTTC. This translates into CASRDRDVEGYTF.

This sequence joins TRBV12-3 or TRBV12-4 and TRBJ2-6; D gene uncertain. The germline V and J ends were trimmed by 5 bases and 0 bases, with 11 bases remaining between them. This CDR3 is 16 amino acids long. The CDR3 DNA follows: TGTGCCAGCAGTACCGGCGGCACCTCTGGGGCCAACGTCCTGACTTTC. Its translation: CASSTGGTSGANVLTF.

This clonotype was seen repeatedly, ten times or more. The chain joins TRBV11-1 to TRBJ1-1; no reliable D call. Germline V lookup: CDR1 SGHAT, CDR2 FQDESV (reference sequence). Trimming left V 3 bases short and J 3 bases short, with 8 bases between. The CDR3 sequence is 13 residues long. The CDR3 protein is CASSFSGYTEAFF. In DNA form, the CDR3 reads TGTGCCAGCAGCTTTAGCGGATACACTGAAGCTTTCTTT.

As to this clonotype: This may be a read error: a much more frequent sequence differs by one nucleotide. The V and J genes are TRBV7-8 and TRBJ1-4, with a possible D match to TRBD1 (5 bases). The CDR3 is 13 amino acids. Germline loops: CDR1 SGHVS, CDR2 FQNEAQ. Deletions cut 5 bases from V and 7 bases from J, with 11 bases between. The CDR3 nucleotides read TGTGCCAGCAGCGGGGGTTTGACTGAAAAACTGTTTTTT. It codes for CASSGGLTEKLFF.

This clonotype has a handful of counts. The chain recombines TRBV6-5 with TRBJ2-7, with a tentative D call TRBD2 (6 bases). The CDR3 is 16 amino acids. The V gene lost 0 bases and the J gene lost 1 base, with 13 bases spanning the gap. Germline loops: CDR1 MNHEY, CDR2 SVGAGI. The CDR3 DNA is TGTGCCAGCAGTTACTCGATTGCCGGGGGATCCTACGAGCAGTACTTC. It specifies CASSYSIAGGSYEQYF.

With respect to this clonotype: One base away lies a much larger clone, so this may be a sequencing read error. V gene TRBV7-2 combines with J gene TRBJ1-2, with TRBD1 identical over 9 bases. The V gene end was trimmed by 7 bases and the J gene end by 4 bases; junction bases not matched to a gene: 10. Per the germline V gene, CDR1 is SGHTA and CDR2 is FQGNSA. The CDR3 sequence is 15 residues long. CDR3 sequence reads: CASTVSPTGGYGYTF. The CDR3 DNA reads TGTGCCAGCACCGTGAGCCCGACAGGGGGCTATGGCTACACCTTC.